Following are 18 T cell receptor beta chains from one sample sequenced in a study of blood T cell repertoires in COVID-19. The table came from immunoSEQ multiplex PCR; TCRdb's copy has only in-frame clones and leaves some out. The profile shows approximately 85,000 clones, approximately 86% of them singletons. Sequences were obtained from peripheral blood. These receptors originate from a woman aged 65 to 85 with active or convalescent COVID-19.

The genes are TRBV2 and TRBJ2-1; D unclear. This CDR3 is built from 13 residues. V was pared by 7 bases and J by 8 bases, with 15 bases between. The V gene's germline CDR1 is SNHLY and CDR2 FYNNEI. The CDR3 nucleotides are TGTGCCAGCACGTTTATGGGCTCCGATGAGCAGTTCTTC. This codes for CASTFMGSDEQFF.

This clone occurred once. The chain recombines TRBV7-8 with TRBJ1-3, with a tentative D call TRBD1 (6 bases). The CDR3 extends over 16 amino acids. In germline, CDR1 is SGHVS, CDR2 FQNEAQ. Trimming removed 8 bases at V and 2 bases at J, with 19 bases between. This chain's CDR3 is CASRPGSGATGNTIYF. CDR3 nucleotide sequence: TGTGCCAGCCGGCCAGGGTCAGGGGCCACTGGAAACACCATATATTTT.

The CDR3 coding sequence is TGTGCCAGCAGCGACCGGCCAACCCCCGGTGGCAGGGTATCTTTCTTT. Translation: CASSDRPTPGGRVSFF. The genes are TRBV12-1 and TRBJ1-1; the DNA was not used to check the table's D call, TRBD1. TRBV12-1 is classified as a pseudogene. This CDR3 has 16 amino acids.

The rearrangement joins TRBV5-1 to TRBJ2-3, with TRBD2 matching over 12 bases. This CDR3 comprises 15 residues. Germline loops: CDR1 SGHRS, CDR2 YFSETQ. After removal of 3 bases from V and 14 bases from J, the junction contained 13 bases not matched to a gene. The CDR3 here is CASSWVTGTSGLGYF. The CDR3 DNA sequence: TGCGCCAGCAGCTGGGTTACCGGGACTAGCGGGCTGGGGTATTTT.

This chain links TRBV5-4 with TRBJ2-1, with TRBD1 matching 7 bases. CDR1 is SGHNT and CDR2 is YYREEE in the germline V gene (reference sequence). With 4 bases clipped from V and 9 bases from J, the junction kept 10 bases outside the gene matches. The CDR3 loop spans 14 amino acids. CDR3 sequence: CASSEKQGFSEQFF. The CDR3, as DNA: TGTGCCAGCAGCGAAAAACAGGGGTTCAGTGAGCAGTTCTTC.

This chain uses TRBV10-3 with TRBJ2-1, with a weak D call TRBD1 (6 bases). Germline loops: CDR1 ENHRY, CDR2 SYGVKD. CDR3 size: 15 residues. V was cut by 0 bases and J by 4 bases, with 10 bases left in between. CDR3 amino acids: CAISESTGKYNEQFF. The CDR3 nucleotides are TGTGCCATCAGTGAGTCGACAGGCAAGTACAATGAGCAGTTCTTC.

The V call is TRBV6-6, the J call TRBJ1-1; D not resolved. The CDR3 loop spans 14 amino acids. The V and J ends lost 6 bases and 2 bases respectively, with 13 bases between them. Germline values: CDR1 MNHNY, CDR2 SVGAGI (reference sequence). The DNA of the CDR3 is TGTGCCAGCAGCCCCGTTGGGCTTAACACTGAAGCTTTCTTT. It is translated as CASSPVGLNTEAFF.

The DNA of the CDR3 is TGTGCCAGCAGCTCCGCGGGGGGGACTAATGAAAAACTGTTTTTT. Translated: CASSSAGGTNEKLFF. This chain joins TRBV5-6 and TRBJ1-4; TRBD1 is a possible D gene (5 bases). The CDR3 is 15 amino acids. The germline gives CDR1 SGHDT, CDR2 YYEEEE. Trimming took 3 bases from V and 2 from J, leaving 11 bases between them.

The chain links TRBV20-1 to TRBJ2-7; the D is unclear. Germline CDR1 reads DFQATT; CDR2 reads SNEGSKA (reference sequence). V lost 3 bases, J lost 4 bases, and 13 bases lay in between. This CDR3 has 13 residues. In DNA, the CDR3 is TGCAGTGCTAGTACACAGTCAGCTTACGAGCAGTACTTC. Its protein product is CSASTQSAYEQYF.

The rearrangement uses TRBV7-2 and TRBJ2-1; D not resolved. Trimming removed 3 bases at V and 5 bases at J, with 8 bases between. This CDR3 comprises 13 residues. Per germline, CDR1 SGHTA and CDR2 FQGNSA. CDR3 protein: CASSFKSDNEQFF. The CDR3 DNA is TGTGCCAGCAGCTTTAAAAGCGACAATGAGCAGTTCTTC.

The rearrangement links TRBV2 to TRBJ2-1; TRBD1 is a possible D gene (6 bases). Per the germline V gene, CDR1 is SNHLY and CDR2 is FYNNEI. The ends were cut back, 3 bases at V and 1 base at J, with 10 bases in the middle. The CDR3 runs to 15 residues. The CDR3: CASSELGQSYNEQFF. CDR3 in DNA: TGTGCCAGCAGTGAGCTAGGACAGTCCTACAATGAGCAGTTCTTC.

This chain uses TRBV24-1 with TRBJ2-3, with 12 bases that match TRBD2. Trimming at V came to 3 bases and at J to 1 base, leaving 1 base not matched to a gene. The CDR3 length is 16 residues. Germline CDR1 and CDR2: KGHDR and SFDVKD. CDR3 sequence reads: CATSDPSGGGTDTQYF. In nucleotides, the CDR3 is TGTGCCACCAGTGATCCTAGCGGGGGGGGCACAGATACGCAGTATTTT.

The V and J genes are TRBV5-4 and TRBJ1-2, with D perhaps matching TRBD1 (5 bases). V lost 4 bases, J lost 5 bases, and 18 bases lay in between. The CDR3 length is 15 residues. The germline CDR1 and CDR2 sequences are SGHNT and YYREEE (reference sequence). DNA for the CDR3: TGTGCCAGCAGCCCCAATGGTCAGGGAGGATATGGCTACACCTTC. Its translation is CASSPNGQGGYGYTF.

CDR3 sequence reads: CASSQDQNRGTDTQYF. CDR3 nucleotides: TGTGCCAGCAGCCAAGATCAGAACAGGGGGACAGATACGCAGTATTTT. The chain joins TRBV3-1 (or the pseudogene TRBV3-2) to TRBJ2-3; 8 bases match TRBD1. The V gene end was trimmed by 0 bases and the J gene end by 3 bases; junction bases not matched to a gene: 5. This CDR3 contains 16 residues. Germline assignment: CDR1 LGHDT and CDR2 YNNKEL (reference sequence).

The CDR3 protein is CASSATPGQGNYGYTF. As DNA, the CDR3 is TGTGCCAGTAGTGCTACCCCGGGACAGGGGAACTATGGCTACACCTTC. This chain connects TRBV19 to TRBJ1-2; 10 bases agree with TRBD1. The CDR3 is made up of 16 amino acids. Germline V gene lookup returns CDR1 LNHDA and CDR2 SQIVND (reference sequence). V shed 5 bases and J 2 bases; nucleotides not matched to a gene: 8.

This chain uses TRBV24-1 with TRBJ2-2; 8 nucleotides agree with TRBD1. The CDR3 sequence is 15 residues long. The J segment lost 8 bases and the V segment lost 3 bases, leaving 7 bases of the junction unmatched. Germline CDR1 reads KGHDR; CDR2 reads SFDVKD. CDR3 coding DNA: TGTGCCACCAGTGATCCCGGACAGGGTTTGGGGGAGCTGTTTTTT. Its protein product is CATSDPGQGLGELFF.

V gene TRBV6-6 combines with J gene TRBJ1-2; TRBD1 matches at 7 bases. V lost 4 bases and J lost 7; bases outside the gene matches: 6. This CDR3 has 13 residues. The germline V gene has CDR1 MNHNY and CDR2 SVGAGI (reference sequence). In DNA, the CDR3 is TGTGCCAGCAGTTTGACAGGGAGAGGTGGCTACACCTTC. This sequence encodes CASSLTGRGGYTF.

Here the CDR3 reads CSVRGGTLSYNEQFF. The CDR3 nucleotides are TGCAGCGTCCGTGGCGGGACCTTATCCTACAATGAGCAGTTCTTC. The chain uses TRBV29-1 and TRBJ2-1; a weak D match, TRBD2 (6 bases). Germline CDR1 reads SQVTM; CDR2 reads ANQGSEA. V was cut by 6 bases and J by 1 base, with 16 bases left in between. This CDR3 comprises 15 residues.